This record looks at one TCR beta chain sequence and its context. Some clones are missing from TCRdb's copy, which holds only in-frame ones; the method was immunoSEQ multiplex PCR. This table has around 130,000 clones, nearly 90% appearing once. This record belongs to a study of control samples from healthy donors and cancer patients. After removal of 1 base from V and 6 bases from J, the junction contained 7 bases not matched to a gene. CDR1 and CDR2 (germline): LGHDT, YNNKEL (reference sequence). This CDR3 spans 17 amino acids. The chain couples TRBV3-1 (or the pseudogene TRBV3-2) to TRBJ1-6; 9 bases align to TRBD1. The TCR sequence derives from a middle-aged man in good health. Sequencing was performed on blood. In DNA form, the CDR3 reads TGTGCCAGCAGCCAAGTAGGGACAGGGATAGGTAATTCACCCCTCCACTTT. It specifies CASSQVGTGIGNSPLHF.